The rows below give T cell receptor beta chains drawn from one sample of a study of STAT5B mutations in CD4+ large granular lymphocyte leukemia. TCRdb keeps only in-frame clones here, not all; method: immunoSEQ multiplex PCR. The table records tens of thousands of clones, 75% to 85% of them present only once. Sequences were obtained from CD4+ T cells from blood buffy coats. These receptors came from a human donor in good health. Each CDR3 is given without its conserved first and last residue. The D gene is left open where the match is weak.

v_call,d_call,j_call,cdr3_aa
TRBV6-5,NA,TRBJ1-2,ASSRLQTTYGYT
TRBV28,NA,TRBJ2-7,ASSLTYEQY
TRBV21-1,NA,TRBJ2-7,ASSKDGAGGAYEQY
TRBV19,NA,TRBJ1-3,ARARGSGNTIY
TRBV10-3,NA,TRBJ2-7,AISDLREQY
TRBV28,NA,TRBJ1-3,ASSLTGGATSGNTIY
TRBV5-8,NA,TRBJ2-3,ASSLGNSVTTDTQY
TRBV6-5,NA,TRBJ1-2,ASSYRGDGYT
TRBV21-1,NA,TRBJ2-6,ASSKGGGRYSGANVLT
TRBV11-2,NA,TRBJ1-4,ASSLEHLKVAKLF
TRBV28,NA,TRBJ2-2,ASSLFTNSNTGELF
TRBV5-1,TRBD1,TRBJ2-7,ASSPGQGVSLQY
TRBV19,TRBD1,TRBJ1-1,ASRRDSLNTEAF
TRBV27,TRBD2,TRBJ2-5,ASSLITSGGGTQY
TRBV7-6,NA,TRBJ2-2,ASSLPGLEYTGELF
TRBV5-4,NA,TRBJ2-7,ASSLQGIPYEQY
TRBV10-3,TRBD2,TRBJ2-1,AISWGLAGDNEQF
TRBV19,NA,TRBJ1-2,ASSTTGDYGYT
TRBV30,TRBD2,TRBJ2-5,AFTSGGETQY
TRBV5-1,TRBD2,TRBJ2-5,ASSGSGTSAETQY
TRBV7-2,NA,TRBJ1-5,ASSLEGGWEGNQPQH
TRBV19,NA,TRBJ1-5,ASSIPRGLSNQPQH
TRBV5-1,NA,TRBJ1-4,ASSLGGSFATNEKLF
TRBV20-1,NA,TRBJ2-3,SAKTDTQY
TRBV19,NA,TRBJ1-3,ASSMDFLARGASGNTIY
TRBV9,NA,TRBJ2-1,ASSTDPSGSYNEQF
TRBV6-5,NA,TRBJ2-7,ASSYSWDTAYEQY
TRBV4-3,NA,TRBJ2-5,ASSQGRGVQETQY
TRBV9,TRBD2,TRBJ2-3,ASSEGTSGNRITDTQY
TRBV19,NA,TRBJ2-2,ASSPHETGNTGELF
TRBV6-5,TRBD1,TRBJ1-6,ASSYSSGTVNSPLH
TRBV4-1,NA,TRBJ1-2,ASSLLGGAAYGYT
TRBV5-5,NA,TRBJ1-2,ASSLGTGNYGYT
TRBV6-5,TRBD1,TRBJ1-1,ASSQPRDRGTEAF
TRBV9,NA,TRBJ2-5,ASSRSGVRETQY
TRBV18,TRBD1,TRBJ1-5,ASSPPGQGNNQPQH
TRBV5-1,TRBD1,TRBJ2-2,ASSLAGTGANTGELF
TRBV14,NA,TRBJ2-3,ASSQDSKSDLRGGSTDTQY
TRBV27,NA,TRBJ2-2,ASSLNVVWGPDTGELF
TRBV20-1,NA,TRBJ2-4,SAGSKNIQY
TRBV11-2,NA,TRBJ2-7,ASSSPSRGPEQY
TRBV5-4,TRBD2,TRBJ2-3,ASSLASGGSTDTQY
TRBV19,NA,TRBJ2-3,ASSMAGTDTQY
TRBV6-1,NA,TRBJ1-6,ASREQGAPYNSPLH
TRBV10-3,NA,TRBJ2-1,AISESKELRRGHNEQF